This record concerns one TCR beta chain sequence. This clone turned up a few times. This clone's antigen is unknown. No base qualities exist here, and no much larger clone lies one base off it. Every bulk PBMC sample had a fixed 350 ng of DNA loaded. TCR beta CDR3 sequences were amplified from genomic DNA with the immunoSEQ TCRb Assay kit following manufacturer instructions. The KAPA Library Quantification Kit for Illumina platforms was used to quantify the pooled libraries by qPCR. Sequencing of the pooled libraries was done on an Illumina NextSeq 500, with clustering at roughly 0.55-1.1 pM. The authors' analysis ran thus. The TCR data were analyzed using immunoSEQ ANALYZER and the R LymphoSeq package. A rearrangement efficiency score was calculated as productive divided by the sum of productive and non-productive CDR3 sequences. Clonality was measured with the Gini coefficient and diversity with the Renyi index at alpha=1, and both measures were compared pairwise between timepoints within each patient. In LymphoSeq, clonal relatedness was computed with an edit distance of 3 and repertoire similarity was computed with the Bhattacharyya coefficient. Linear discriminant analysis on week-3 changes in clonality and diversity was built with the R MASS and caret packages to classify response. In TCRdb, the immuneACCESS table is reduced to in-frame sequences with V and J assigned. These tables do not hold every clone; where another copy was compared, an unresolved V gene accounts for under half, and the others remain unexplained. The DNA was the basis for D and trimming; V, J and clone size are from that table. The sample table shows about 7,800 clones, and roughly nine tenths are seen once. Less than 7% of the sample is held by the ten biggest clonotypes.

In the paper's terms, the time point label means: week 3, after first cycle of checkpoint inhibitor. Blood was sampled before treatment (T0) and at week 3 (W3), after the first cycle of checkpoint blockade. Except for a couple of patients with rapid clinical progression, response was assessed 12 weeks after the first infusion by RECIST 1.1; disease control meant complete response, partial response or stable disease. Any patient who had received prior systemic cancer treatment, was on concomitant immunosuppressant therapy or had synchronous other active malignancies was excluded. To track both circulating cells and T cell turnover, TCR beta was sequenced from bulk PBMC as well as from plasma cell-free DNA. PBMC were isolated from blood with Lymphoprep and SepMate tubes, followed by red cell lysis. DNA from PBMC and sorted T cell subsets was extracted with QIAamp DNA Blood Mini kits. Relative to germline, V is 4 bases shorter and J is 1 base shorter, with 14 bases between their ends. Spanning cysteine to phenylalanine, the CDR3 consists of 15 amino acids. The entry retains the CDR3 DNA only, 45 bases that are in frame from base 1. CDR1 and CDR2 are read off the germline V gene (reference sequence) as SGHNT and YYREEE.

This specimen comes from a study of blood T cell dynamics during melanoma immunotherapy (dated by TCRdb to the early 2020s). The study in broad terms: Patients with metastatic melanoma were treated with first-line pembrolizumab or nivolumab plus ipilimumab as standard of care in the United Kingdom. To find early correlates of response, the study profiled the peripheral T cell receptor repertoires of patients with metastatic melanoma both before and after one cycle of checkpoint inhibitor therapy. A training cohort was formed from consecutive patients, and a further independent group of patients from the same centre was pooled into an external validation set. The investigation overall reported the following: The relatively small sample size was acknowledged as something that could potentially limit how far the results can be generalized. Whether the T cell clones driving repertoire changes were melanoma-specific or reflected general immune activation could not be determined in the study. Patients who later achieved disease control showed a bifurcated PBMC repertoire reorganization at W3, with increased clonality or increased diversity, unlike progressors.

This receptor was taken from a human donor with melanoma. The sample here was blood, taken from a patient treated with checkpoint blockade. The receptor chain draws on TRBV5-4 and TRBJ1-1; no D gene can be assigned with confidence. At the DNA level, the sequence is TGTGCCAGCAGCCAAGAAAAAACTCCGAACACTGAAGCTTTCTTT. Translated, it reads CASSQEKTPNTEAFF.